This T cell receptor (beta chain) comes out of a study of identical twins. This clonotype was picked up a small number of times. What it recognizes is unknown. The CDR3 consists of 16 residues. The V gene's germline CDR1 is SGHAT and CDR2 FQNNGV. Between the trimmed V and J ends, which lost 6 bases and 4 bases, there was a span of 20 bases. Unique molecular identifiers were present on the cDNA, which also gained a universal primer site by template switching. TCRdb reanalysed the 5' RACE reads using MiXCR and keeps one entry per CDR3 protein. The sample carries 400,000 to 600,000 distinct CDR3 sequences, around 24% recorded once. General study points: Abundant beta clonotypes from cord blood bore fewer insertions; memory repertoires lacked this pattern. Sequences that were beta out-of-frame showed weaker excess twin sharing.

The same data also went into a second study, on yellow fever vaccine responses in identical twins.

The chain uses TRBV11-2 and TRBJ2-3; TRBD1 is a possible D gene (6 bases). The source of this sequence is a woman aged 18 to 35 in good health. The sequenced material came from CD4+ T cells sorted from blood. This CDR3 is CASRPTTGLGADTQYF. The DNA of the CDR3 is TGTGCCAGCAGGCCTACCACAGGGCTAGGGGCAGATACGCAGTATTTT.